The 30 T cell receptor beta chains listed next were all sequenced from one sample in a study of T-cell reconstitution after alpha-beta-depleted transplantation in children. The TCRbeta library incorporated unique molecular identifiers. TCRdb independently ran MiXCR on the PCR reads; one entry per CDR3 protein. The sample contains approximately 98,000 distinct CDR3 sequences, 5% to 8% of which appear only once. Specimen: PBMCs, mostly from graft donor cells, collected 360 days after TCRalphabeta/CD19-depleted stem cell transplant. These receptors were obtained from a male patient between 2 and 15 years old who had a stem cell transplant for acute lymphoblastic leukemia, so the T cells may come from the graft donor.

This clonotype was counted only a few times. The rearrangement joins TRBV28 to TRBJ2-1; weak D call: TRBD1 (5 bases). This CDR3 is built from 15 residues. Germline V gene lookup returns CDR1 MDHEN and CDR2 SYDVKM. The V and J ends lost 3 bases and 3 bases respectively, with 12 bases between them. The CDR3 protein is CASSFQGLDYNEQFF. Here the CDR3 DNA reads TGTGCCAGCAGTTTTCAGGGTCTGGACTACAATGAGCAGTTCTTC. The full variable domain, with the rest looked up from reference TRBV28 and TRBJ2-1, is DVKVTQSSRYLVKRTGEKVFLECVQDMDHENMFWYRQDPGLGLRLIYFSYDVKMKEKGDIPEGYSVSREKKERFSLILESASTNQTSMYLCASSFQGLDYNEQFFGPGTRLTVL.

This clonotype has ten or more counts. This chain connects TRBV20-1 to TRBJ1-3; no clear D gene. The germline gives CDR1 DFQATT, CDR2 SNEGSKA (reference sequence). Trimming pared 1 base from V and 4 bases from J, leaving 11 bases between. This CDR3 spans 14 amino acids. CDR3 in DNA: TGCAGTGCTAGAGCCGGGGTGGGAGGAAACACCATATATTTT. It is translated as CSARAGVGGNTIYF.

This clonotype was found a few times. This chain links TRBV6-2 or TRBV6-3 with TRBJ2-1; possibly TRBD1 for D (5 bases). V was pared by 2 bases and J by 2 bases, with 13 bases between. Germline values: CDR1 MNHEY, CDR2 SVGEGT. The CDR3 is made up of 16 amino acids. This chain's CDR3 is CASSYGVRGAYNEQFF. For the CDR3, the DNA is TGTGCCAGCAGTTACGGGGTAAGGGGCGCCTACAATGAGCAGTTCTTC.

V gene TRBV28 combines with J gene TRBJ2-7, with 7 nucleotides matching TRBD1. Per germline, CDR1 MDHEN and CDR2 SYDVKM. This CDR3 spans 15 amino acids. V shed 6 bases, J shed 7 bases, and the junction held 15 bases outside the gene matches. The CDR3 DNA sequence: TGTGCCAGCAGCCAAAGGGGACAGCGTTACGGGGAGCAGTACTTC. Its protein is CASSQRGQRYGEQYF.

This clonotype was seen repeatedly, ten times or more. The chain joins TRBV9 to TRBJ2-2; D is perhaps TRBD2 (5 bases). With 0 bases removed from V and 5 bases from J, the gap between germline ends came to 11 bases. Germline V gives CDR1 SGDLS, CDR2 YYNGEE. The CDR3 runs 15 residues. The CDR3 loop reads CASSVGLAETGELFF. CDR3 nucleotide sequence: TGTGCCAGCAGCGTAGGGCTAGCTGAGACCGGGGAGCTGTTTTTT.

In this sample, this clonotype turned up many times. J is TRBJ2-1 and V is TRBV20-1, with 7 bases identical to TRBD2. The V and J ends lost 6 bases and 4 bases, in that order; junction bases with no gene match: 9. This CDR3 is 14 amino acids long. CDR1 and CDR2 (germline): DFQATT, SNEGSKA (reference sequence). In nucleotides, the CDR3 is TGCAGTGCCCGCAGCGGGACGGATTACAATGAGCAGTTCTTC. This sequence encodes CSARSGTDYNEQFF.

This clonotype has at least ten counts. The chain combines TRBV29-1 with TRBJ2-7; the D is unclear. Germline V gene sequence: CDR1 SQVTM, CDR2 ANQGSEA. There are 12 residues in the CDR3. Trimming shortened V by 4 bases and J by 4 bases, and 11 bases separated the two germline ends. This chain's CDR3 is CSVAWGIYEQYF. As DNA, the CDR3 is TGCAGCGTTGCGTGGGGAATTTACGAGCAGTACTTC.

The chain is built from TRBV4-1 and TRBJ2-3; 8 positions match TRBD1. V shed 4 bases, J shed 0 bases, and the junction held 9 bases outside the gene matches. Per the germline V gene, CDR1 is MGHRA and CDR2 is YSYEKL. The CDR3 spans 17 residues. The DNA for the CDR3 is TGCGCCAGCAGCCTTCTGGGACAGGCAAGGAGCACAGATACGCAGTATTTT. It is translated as CASSLLGQARSTDTQYF.

Many counts were recorded for this clonotype. The CDR3 reads CAISVFNHYEQYF. For the CDR3, the DNA is TGTGCCATCAGTGTGTTTAACCATTACGAGCAGTACTTC. The chain carries TRBV10-3 and TRBJ2-7; D remains ambiguous. The ends were cut back, 4 bases at V and 4 bases at J, with 11 bases in the middle. Germline V gives CDR1 ENHRY, CDR2 SYGVKD. This CDR3 is 13 amino acids long.

This clonotype was seen a handful of times. V usage is TRBV6-5 and J usage is TRBJ2-7; weak D call: TRBD2 (6 bases). The CDR3 extends over 12 amino acids. Trimming left V 2 bases short and J 8 bases short, with 10 bases between. Looked up from germline, CDR1 is MNHEY and CDR2 is SVGAGI. The CDR3 DNA reads TGTGCCAGCAGTTACGAAGGAGGGAAGCAGTACTTC. It is translated as CASSYEGGKQYF.

This clonotype was picked up many times. The chain has TRBV27 and TRBJ2-3; 7 bases are a match to TRBD2. CDR1 is MNHEY, CDR2 SMNVEV, per germline (reference sequence). The V gene end was trimmed by 2 bases and the J gene end by 8 bases; junction bases not matched to a gene: 1. CDR3 length: 12 residues. CDR3 in amino acids: CASSLGGGTQYF. The CDR3 nucleotides are TGTGCCAGCAGTTTAGGGGGGGGTACGCAGTATTTT.

This clonotype has at least ten counts. J is TRBJ1-1 and V is TRBV7-9; TRBD1 matches 8 bases. From germline, CDR1 is SEHNR and CDR2 FQNEAQ (reference sequence). This CDR3 comprises 14 residues. The V segment lost 4 bases and the J segment 5 bases; nucleotides outside the gene matches: 6. The CDR3 DNA reads TGTGCCAGCAGCTCCCGGACAGGGTTTACTGAAGCTTTCTTT. It encodes CASSSRTGFTEAFF.

This clonotype was counted ten times or more. V usage is TRBV9 and J usage is TRBJ1-1; TRBD1 agrees at 7 bases. The CDR3 extends over 17 amino acids. V shed 0 bases, J shed 1 base, and the junction held 9 bases outside the gene matches. CDR1 and CDR2 (germline): SGDLS, YYNGEE. The CDR3 DNA sequence: TGTGCCAGCAGCGTAGGGGGACAGATTCCAGCGAACACTGAAGCTTTCTTT. Its protein product is CASSVGGQIPANTEAFF.

This clonotype occurred a few times. The chain links TRBV7-2 to TRBJ2-3, with 11 nucleotides matching TRBD2. Germline trimming cut 4 bases from V and 0 bases from J; bases unmatched to any gene: 0. Per germline, CDR1 SGHTA and CDR2 FQGNSA. The CDR3 length is 15 residues. The CDR3 nucleotides are TGTGCCAGCAGCTGGACTAGCGGGAGCACAGATACGCAGTATTTT. Translating it yields CASSWTSGSTDTQYF. Using reference TRBV7-2 and TRBJ2-3 for the parts outside the CDR3, the full variable domain is GAGVSQSPSNKVTEKGKDVELRCDPISGHTALYWYRQSLGQGLEFLIYFQGNSAPDKSGLPSDRFSAERTGGSVSTLTIQRTQQEDSAVYLCASSWTSGSTDTQYFGPGTRLTVL.

This clonotype was observed at least ten times. The CDR3 nucleotides are TGTGCCAGCAGTTACCAGCTAGCGGGGGTCGCGAACACCGGGGAGCTGTTTTTT. Translation: CASSYQLAGVANTGELFF. The chain uses TRBV6-5 and TRBJ2-2; 10 bases line up with TRBD2. The CDR3 has 18 residues. Germline trimming cut 2 bases from V and 0 bases from J; bases unmatched to any gene: 6. The germline V gene encodes CDR1 MNHEY and CDR2 SVGAGI.

This clonotype was counted only a few times. V gene TRBV6-2 or TRBV6-3 combines with J gene TRBJ1-2, with TRBD1 identical over 7 bases. Per germline, CDR1 MNHEY and CDR2 SVGEGT. V dropped 6 bases and J dropped 1; count of bases not matched to a gene: 8. The CDR3 covers 15 residues. CDR3 DNA sequence: TGTGCCAGCAGACCGACAGGGACCCATAACTATGGCTACACCTTC. Translated: CASRPTGTHNYGYTF.

This clonotype was seen repeatedly, ten times or more. This chain uses TRBV12-3 or TRBV12-4 with TRBJ2-2, with D maybe TRBD2 (6 bases). The CDR3 length is 15 residues. Deletions cut 5 bases from V and 3 bases from J, with 13 bases between. CDR3 DNA: TGTGCCAGCAGTGGCCGGGACTTCTACACCGGGGAGCTGTTTTTT. This sequence encodes CASSGRDFYTGELFF.

This clonotype turned up a few times. CDR3 region: CASNRLVDRAYGYTF. In DNA, the CDR3 is TGTGCCAGCAACCGACTCGTGGACAGGGCCTATGGCTACACCTTC. The V gene is TRBV28, the J gene TRBJ1-2; 8 bases align to TRBD1. The junction had 11 bases not matched to a gene; V was cut back by 7 bases and J by 4 bases. This CDR3 is 15 amino acids long. Germline CDR1 and CDR2: MDHEN and SYDVKM.

This clonotype was counted ten times or more. The chain combines TRBV2 with TRBJ2-7; 9 positions match TRBD2. This CDR3 spans 14 amino acids. With V trimmed by 5 bases and J by 1 base, 3 bases remained unmatched. Germline V gene lookup returns CDR1 SNHLY and CDR2 FYNNEI. In nucleotides, the CDR3 is TGTGCCAGCAGTCCCCTAGCGGGGTCCTACGAGCAGTACTTC. Its protein product is CASSPLAGSYEQYF.

Here the CDR3 reads CASSVTGISGNTIYF. CDR3 in DNA: TGTGCCAGCAGTGTGACAGGCATTTCCGGAAACACCATATATTTT. The chain joins TRBV6-1 to TRBJ1-3; possibly TRBD1 for D (6 bases). Trimming left V 4 bases short and J 4 bases short, with 14 bases between. CDR3 size: 15 residues. CDR1 is MNHNS, CDR2 SASEGT, per germline.

This clonotype has just a few counts. The chain combines TRBV6-2 or TRBV6-3 with TRBJ1-1, with D uncertain. V lost 2 bases to trimming and J lost 2 bases, with 15 bases between them. CDR3 size: 16 residues. Germline V CDR1 and CDR2: MNHEY, SVGEGT. The CDR3 coding sequence is TGTGCCAGCAGTTACGACCGGGATTGGACTAACACTGAAGCTTTCTTT. Encoded protein: CASSYDRDWTNTEAFF.

This clonotype has a handful of counts. Its ends do not fully match the called genes, so a read error is possible. The V call is TRBV7-6, the J call TRBJ2-2; TRBD2 matches 12 bases. The CDR3 spans 15 residues. CDR1 and CDR2 (germline): SGHVS, FNYEAQ. DNA of the CDR3: TGTGCCAGCAGCCTAGCGGGGGGGTACACCGGGGAGCTGTTTTTT. Its protein product is CASSLAGGYTGELFF.

This clonotype appeared many times. J is TRBJ2-3 and V is TRBV4-3; 8 bases map to TRBD2. CDR3 length: 17 amino acids. Trimming cost V 0 bases and J 2 bases; bases outside gene matches: 7. CDR1 is LGHNA and CDR2 is YSLEER in the germline V gene. CDR3 bases: TGCGCCAGCAGCCAAGATTGGATAGCGGGGTACACAGATACGCAGTATTTT. Translated, it gives CASSQDWIAGYTDTQYF.

V gene TRBV12-3 or TRBV12-4 combines with J gene TRBJ1-5; maybe TRBD1 (5 bases). Trimming left V 5 bases short and J 2 bases short, with 10 bases between. This CDR3 comprises 14 residues. The CDR3 DNA is TGTGCCAGCAGTCGAGGGGTTGGCAATCAGCCCCAGCATTTT. It is translated as CASSRGVGNQPQHF.

This clonotype has at least ten counts. This chain uses TRBV25-1 with TRBJ2-1; D unresolved. The V and J ends lost 7 bases and 9 bases respectively, with 10 bases between them. Germline lookup yields CDR1 MGHDK and CDR2 SYGVNS. CDR3 length: 11 residues. CDR3: CASTTISEQFF. The DNA for the CDR3 is TGTGCCAGCACTACCATAAGTGAGCAGTTCTTC.

This clonotype was observed many times. The chain carries TRBV29-1 and TRBJ2-3; possibly TRBD1 for D (6 bases). Germline values: CDR1 SQVTM, CDR2 ANQGSEA. CDR3 size: 11 residues. V lost 5 bases and J 11 bases, leaving 14 bases between the germline ends. The CDR3 bases are TGCAGCGTTCCGGGACACATGGGGCAGTATTTT. This encodes CSVPGHMGQYF.

This clonotype has a count of ten or more. The V and J genes are TRBV7-9 and TRBJ2-7; 7 bases are shared with TRBD1. Germline loops: CDR1 SEHNR, CDR2 FQNEAQ (reference sequence). The V segment lost 5 bases and the J segment 1 base; nucleotides outside the gene matches: 8. This CDR3 has 15 residues. Here the CDR3 DNA reads TGTGCCAGCAGCCGGGACAGCTTCATTTCCTACGAGCAGTACTTC. Translated, it gives CASSRDSFISYEQYF. Supplemented by reference TRBV7-9 and TRBJ2-7, the full variable domain reads DTGVSQNPRHKITKRGQNVTFRCDPISEHNRLYWYRQTLGQGPEFLTYFQNEAQLEKSRLLSDRFSAERPKGSFSTLEIQRTEQGDSAMYLCASSRDSFISYEQYFGPGTRLTVT.

This clonotype was observed at least ten times. The chain recombines TRBV7-9 with TRBJ2-1; D perhaps matches TRBD2 (5 bases). Germline values: CDR1 SEHNR, CDR2 FQNEAQ (reference sequence). The CDR3 is 17 residues long. The germline V and J ends were trimmed by 1 base and 2 bases, with 15 bases remaining between them. This chain's CDR3 is CASSLEGGSSAYNEQFF. In DNA, the CDR3 is TGTGCCAGCAGCTTAGAGGGCGGGTCCTCAGCCTACAATGAGCAGTTCTTC. The full variable domain, in which reference TRBV7-9 and TRBJ2-1 provide the parts outside the CDR3, is DTGVSQNPRHKITKRGQNVTFRCDPISEHNRLYWYRQTLGQGPEFLTYFQNEAQLEKSRLLSDRFSAERPKGSFSTLEIQRTEQGDSAMYLCASSLEGGSSAYNEQFFGPGTRLTVL.

This chain links TRBV4-2 with TRBJ2-7; D possibly matches TRBD1 or TRBD2 (5 bases each). This CDR3 has 13 residues. In germline, CDR1 is LGHNA, CDR2 YNFKEQ. V shed 4 bases and J shed 3 bases, with 10 bases lying between them. In DNA form, the CDR3 reads TGTGCCAGCAGCCCTGGGACCATCTACGAGCAGTACTTC. This encodes CASSPGTIYEQYF.

This clonotype was seen ten or more times. The chain uses TRBV28 and TRBJ2-3; 12 bases match TRBD2. The trim removed 5 bases at V and 6 bases at J, leaving 6 bases unmatched. The V gene's germline CDR1 is MDHEN and CDR2 SYDVKM. This CDR3 comprises 15 residues. The CDR3 bases are TGTGCCAGCAGTCCTTGGACTAGCGGGACTGATACGCAGTATTTT. The encoded protein is CASSPWTSGTDTQYF.